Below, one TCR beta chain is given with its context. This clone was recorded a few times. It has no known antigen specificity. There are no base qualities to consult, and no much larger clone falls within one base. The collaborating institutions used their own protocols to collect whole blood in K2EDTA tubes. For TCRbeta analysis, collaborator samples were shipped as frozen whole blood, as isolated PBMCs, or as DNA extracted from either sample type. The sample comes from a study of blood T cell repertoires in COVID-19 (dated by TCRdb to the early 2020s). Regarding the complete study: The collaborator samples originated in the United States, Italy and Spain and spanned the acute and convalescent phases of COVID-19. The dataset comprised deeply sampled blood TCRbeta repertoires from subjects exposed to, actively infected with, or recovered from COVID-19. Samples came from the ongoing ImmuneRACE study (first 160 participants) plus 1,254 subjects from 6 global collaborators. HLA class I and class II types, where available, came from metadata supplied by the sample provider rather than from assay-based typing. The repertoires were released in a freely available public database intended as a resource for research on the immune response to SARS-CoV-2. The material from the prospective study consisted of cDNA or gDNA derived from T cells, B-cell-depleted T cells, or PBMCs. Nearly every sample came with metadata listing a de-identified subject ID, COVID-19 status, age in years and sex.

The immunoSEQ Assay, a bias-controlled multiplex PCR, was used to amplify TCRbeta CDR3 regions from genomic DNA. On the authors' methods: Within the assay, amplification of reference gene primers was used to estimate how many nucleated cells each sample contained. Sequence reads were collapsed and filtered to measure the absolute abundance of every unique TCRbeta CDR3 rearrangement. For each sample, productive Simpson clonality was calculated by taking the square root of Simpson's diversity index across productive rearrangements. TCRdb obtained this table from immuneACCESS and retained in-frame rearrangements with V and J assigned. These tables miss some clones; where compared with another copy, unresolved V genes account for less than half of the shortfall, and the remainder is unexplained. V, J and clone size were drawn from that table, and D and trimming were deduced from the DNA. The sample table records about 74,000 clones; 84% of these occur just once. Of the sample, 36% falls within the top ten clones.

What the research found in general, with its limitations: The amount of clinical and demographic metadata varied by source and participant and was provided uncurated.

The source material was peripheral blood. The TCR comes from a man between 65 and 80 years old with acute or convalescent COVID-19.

The nucleotide sequence is given as TGTGCCAGCAGCTCGAAACTAAGGATGGCGGGGGGTGCAGATACGCAGTATTTT. Its product reads: CASSSKLRMAGGADTQYF. Recombination linked TRBV7-9 to TRBJ2-3, and 8 bases in between align with TRBD2. Trimming accounts for 4 bases at V and 4 bases at J, while the number of junction bases matched to no gene is 16. Taken from cysteine to phenylalanine, the CDR3 has 18 residues. Solely the CDR3 DNA is kept, with 54 bases framed from the first base. From a lookup of the germline V gene (reference sequence), CDR1 and CDR2 are SEHNR and FQNEAQ.